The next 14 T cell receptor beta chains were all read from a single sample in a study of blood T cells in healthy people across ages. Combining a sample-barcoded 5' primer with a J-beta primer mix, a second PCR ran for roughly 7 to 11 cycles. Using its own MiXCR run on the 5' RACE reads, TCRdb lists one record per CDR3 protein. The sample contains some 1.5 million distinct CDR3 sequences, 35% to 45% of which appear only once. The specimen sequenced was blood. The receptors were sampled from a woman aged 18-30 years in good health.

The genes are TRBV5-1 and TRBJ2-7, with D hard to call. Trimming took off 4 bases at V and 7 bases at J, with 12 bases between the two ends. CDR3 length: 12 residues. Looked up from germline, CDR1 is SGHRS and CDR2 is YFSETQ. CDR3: CASSPNLDEQYF. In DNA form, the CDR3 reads TGCGCCAGCAGCCCAAATTTAGATGAGCAGTACTTC. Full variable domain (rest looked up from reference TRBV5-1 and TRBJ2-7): KAGVTQTPRYLIKTRGQQVTLSCSPISGHRSVSWYQQTPGQGLQFLFEYFSETQRNKGNFPGRFSGRQFSNSRSEMNVSTLELGDSALYLCASSPNLDEQYFGPGTRLTVT.

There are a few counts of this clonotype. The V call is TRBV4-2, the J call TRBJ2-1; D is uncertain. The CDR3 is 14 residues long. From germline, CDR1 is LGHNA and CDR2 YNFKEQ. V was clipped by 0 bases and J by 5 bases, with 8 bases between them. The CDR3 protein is CASSQERPDNEQFF. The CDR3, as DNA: TGTGCCAGCAGCCAAGAACGGCCAGACAATGAGCAGTTCTTC.

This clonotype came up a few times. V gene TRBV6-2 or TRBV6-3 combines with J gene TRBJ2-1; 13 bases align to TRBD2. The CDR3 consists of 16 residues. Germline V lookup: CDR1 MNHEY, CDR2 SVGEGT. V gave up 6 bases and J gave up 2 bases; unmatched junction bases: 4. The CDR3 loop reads CASRTGLAGAYNEQFF. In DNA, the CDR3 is TGTGCCAGCAGAACTGGACTAGCGGGGGCCTACAATGAGCAGTTCTTC.

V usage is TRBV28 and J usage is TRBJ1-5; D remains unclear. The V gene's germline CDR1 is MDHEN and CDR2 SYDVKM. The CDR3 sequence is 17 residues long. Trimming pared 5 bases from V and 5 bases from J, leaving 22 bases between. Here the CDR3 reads CASSLASVGVFYQPQHF. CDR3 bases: TGTGCCAGCAGTCTGGCCTCGGTTGGGGTGTTCTATCAGCCCCAGCATTTT.

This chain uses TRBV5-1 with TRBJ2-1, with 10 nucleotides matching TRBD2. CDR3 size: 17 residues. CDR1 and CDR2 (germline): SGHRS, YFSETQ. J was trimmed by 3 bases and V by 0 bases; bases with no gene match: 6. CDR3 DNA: TGCGCCAGCAGCTTGGCTAGCGGACTAGCGGTCTACAATGAGCAGTTCTTC. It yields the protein CASSLASGLAVYNEQFF.

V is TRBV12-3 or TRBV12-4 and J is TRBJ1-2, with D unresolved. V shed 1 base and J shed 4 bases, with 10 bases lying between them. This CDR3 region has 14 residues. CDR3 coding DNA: TGTGCCAGCAGTTTAGGGAGGAAGCTCTATGGCTACACCTTC. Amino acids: CASSLGRKLYGYTF.

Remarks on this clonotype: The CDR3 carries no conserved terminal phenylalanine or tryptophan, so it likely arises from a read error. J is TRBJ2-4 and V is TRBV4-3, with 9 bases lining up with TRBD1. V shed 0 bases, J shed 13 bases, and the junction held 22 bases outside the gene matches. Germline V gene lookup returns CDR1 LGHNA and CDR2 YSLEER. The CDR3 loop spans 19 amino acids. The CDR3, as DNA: TGCGCCAGCAGCCAAGATAATGGAGGAACAGGGGGCCCTCAGAGGGGCCAGTACATC. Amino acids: CASSQDNGGTGGPQRGQYI.

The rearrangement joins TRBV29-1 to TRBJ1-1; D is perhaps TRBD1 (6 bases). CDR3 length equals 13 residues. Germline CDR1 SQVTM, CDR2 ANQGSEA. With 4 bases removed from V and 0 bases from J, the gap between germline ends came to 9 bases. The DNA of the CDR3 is TGCAGCGTTGGCGACAGGATGAACACTGAAGCTTTCTTT. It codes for CSVGDRMNTEAFF.

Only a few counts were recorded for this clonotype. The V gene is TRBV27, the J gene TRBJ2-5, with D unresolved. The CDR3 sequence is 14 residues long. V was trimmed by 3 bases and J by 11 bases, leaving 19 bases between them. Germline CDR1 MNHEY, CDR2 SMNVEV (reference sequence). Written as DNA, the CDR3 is TGTGCCAGCAGTTTTAGAGAAACCCTCAATGAGCAGTACTTC. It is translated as CASSFRETLNEQYF.

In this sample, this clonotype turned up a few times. In DNA form, the CDR3 reads TGTGCCAGCTCCAATTTTCGGGCCAGCGACTATGGCTACACCTTC. This encodes CASSNFRASDYGYTF. This chain uses TRBV18 with TRBJ1-2; no firm D call. The CDR3 extends over 15 amino acids. The V end lost 6 bases, the J end lost 3 bases, and 17 bases lay between the germline ends. The V gene's germline CDR1 is KGHSH and CDR2 LQKENI.

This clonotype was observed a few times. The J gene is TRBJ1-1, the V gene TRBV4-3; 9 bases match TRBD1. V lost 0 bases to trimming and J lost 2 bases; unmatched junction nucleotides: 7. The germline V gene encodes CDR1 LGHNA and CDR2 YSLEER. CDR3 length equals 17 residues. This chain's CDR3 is CASSQDFGTGSNTEAFF. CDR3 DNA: TGCGCCAGCAGCCAAGATTTCGGGACAGGGTCTAACACTGAAGCTTTCTTT.

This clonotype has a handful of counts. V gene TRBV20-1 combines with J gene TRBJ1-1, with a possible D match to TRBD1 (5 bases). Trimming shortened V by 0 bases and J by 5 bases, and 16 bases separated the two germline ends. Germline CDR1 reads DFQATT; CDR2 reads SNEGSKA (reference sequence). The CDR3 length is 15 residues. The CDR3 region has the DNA TGCAGTGCTAGAGATGTGGGACGGGGAACGACTGAAGCTTTCTTT. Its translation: CSARDVGRGTTEAFF.

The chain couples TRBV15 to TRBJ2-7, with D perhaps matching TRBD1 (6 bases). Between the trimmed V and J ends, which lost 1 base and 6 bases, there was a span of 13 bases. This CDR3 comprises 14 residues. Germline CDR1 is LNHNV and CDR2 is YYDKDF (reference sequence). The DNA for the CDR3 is TGTGCCACCAGCAGAGTCGGGACAACCAGCGAGCAGTACTTC. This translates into CATSRVGTTSEQYF.

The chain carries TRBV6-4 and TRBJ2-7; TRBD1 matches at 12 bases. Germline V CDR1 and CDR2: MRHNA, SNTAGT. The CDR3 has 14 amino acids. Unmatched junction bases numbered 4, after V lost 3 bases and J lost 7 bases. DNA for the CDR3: TGTGCCAGCAGTGAAGGGACAGGGGGCAATGAGCAGTACTTC. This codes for CASSEGTGGNEQYF.